Each of the 28 T cell receptor beta chains below was sequenced from the same sample in a study of vaccination and CD4 T cells after COVID-19. Stated treatment: roughly 10-day PBMC culture with coronavirus spike peptide pools or control peptides (ViraFEST assay). These receptors are not linked to any known antigen. Sequencing of the DNA from cultured CD4+ T cells was carried out with the Oncomine TCR Beta short-read assay. MiXCR was run by TCRdb on the PCR reads, yielding one entry per CDR3 protein. Of 20,000 to 25,000 distinct CDR3 sequences detected, 60% appear once; the ten largest clones hold roughly 14%. The sequencing used CD4+ T cells from blood, cultured in vitro, collected after SARS-CoV-2 vaccination. Receptors originate from a human donor who received a COVID-19 vaccine.

V usage is TRBV6-4 and J usage is TRBJ1-2; 9 nucleotides line up with TRBD1. This CDR3 has 13 residues. Germline V lookup: CDR1 MRHNA, CDR2 SNTAGT. The junction had 7 bases not matched to a gene; V was cut back by 8 bases and J by 6 bases. CDR3 loop: CASRSTGGNGYTF. In DNA, the CDR3 is TGTGCCAGCCGATCCACAGGGGGCAATGGCTACACCTTC.

The chain is built from TRBV6-5 and TRBJ1-1; D possibly corresponds to TRBD1 (6 bases). Germline V lookup: CDR1 MNHEY, CDR2 SVGAGI. Trimming removed 2 bases at V and 4 bases at J, with 11 bases between. This CDR3 region has 14 residues. The CDR3 nucleotides read TGTGCCAGCAGTTACGATTCGGGGGCCACTGAAGCTTTCTTT. This encodes CASSYDSGATEAFF.

V usage is TRBV25-1 and J usage is TRBJ2-5, with TRBD2 as a possible D gene (7 bases). Trimming shortened V by 2 bases and J by 5 bases, and 30 bases separated the two germline ends. Germline CDR1 MGHDK, CDR2 SYGVNS. The CDR3 contains 20 residues. The CDR3 is CASSEPLGDEGGPGIETQYF. The CDR3 DNA sequence: TGTGCCAGCAGTGAACCGCTTGGGGATGAGGGGGGGCCTGGCATTGAGACCCAGTACTTC.

The chain employs TRBV6-5 and TRBJ2-5, with D unresolved. This CDR3 spans 11 amino acids. Germline-derived CDR1 and CDR2 are MNHEY and SVGAGI. With 0 bases removed from V and 9 bases from J, the gap between germline ends came to 5 bases. The CDR3 coding sequence is TGTGCCAGCAGTTACTCGTCGGCCCAGTACTTC. Translated: CASSYSSAQYF.

The J gene is TRBJ1-1, the V gene TRBV24-1, with D hard to call. The CDR3 totals 13 residues. Trimming took off 4 bases at V and 5 bases at J, with 10 bases between the two ends. CDR1 KGHDR and CDR2 SFDVKD come from the germline V gene. The CDR3 protein is CATSDRGRTEAFF. CDR3 sequence (DNA): TGTGCCACCAGTGACCGAGGACGGACTGAAGCTTTCTTT.

This clonotype was picked up a small number of times. This chain uses TRBV7-9 with TRBJ2-5; 8 bases match TRBD1. This CDR3 is 16 amino acids long. V dropped 1 base and J dropped 7; count of bases not matched to a gene: 11. The germline V gene encodes CDR1 SEHNR and CDR2 FQNEAQ (reference sequence). The CDR3 DNA is TGTGCCAGCAGCTTAGGTCGACAGGGGCCCAGGGCGACCCAGTACTTC. It translates to CASSLGRQGPRATQYF.

This clonotype was detected only a few times. The genes are TRBV12-3 or TRBV12-4 and TRBJ1-5; 8 positions match TRBD1. V shed 5 bases, J shed 7 bases, and the junction held 16 bases outside the gene matches. The CDR3 runs to 17 residues. CDR3: CASSVWDRFQIGQPQHF. CDR3 DNA sequence: TGTGCCAGCAGTGTTTGGGACAGGTTTCAAATCGGACAGCCCCAGCATTTT.

This clonotype was picked up a small number of times. The CDR3 DNA follows: TGTGCCAGCAGCCAAGATCCTGATCAGCCCCAGCATTTT. Translation gives CASSQDPDQPQHF. The chain combines TRBV4-2 with TRBJ1-5; no clear D gene. The germline gives CDR1 LGHNA, CDR2 YNFKEQ. The CDR3 loop spans 13 amino acids. Trimming took 0 bases from V and 5 from J, leaving 5 bases between them.

This clonotype has only a few counts. V and J are TRBV7-8 and TRBJ2-2; D perhaps matches TRBD2 (6 bases). V was trimmed by 5 bases and J by 3 bases, leaving 22 bases between them. Germline-derived CDR1 and CDR2 are SGHVS and FQNEAQ. The CDR3 extends over 18 amino acids. The DNA of the CDR3 is TGTGCCAGCAGCCGACCCCGGGAGCTTTTGTGGGACACCGGGGAGCTGTTTTTT. Its translation: CASSRPRELLWDTGELFF.

This chain links TRBV18 with TRBJ1-1; the D gene is possibly TRBD1 (5 bases). This CDR3 is 14 amino acids long. Germline values: CDR1 KGHSH, CDR2 LQKENI. V lost 2 bases, J lost 4 bases, and 11 bases lay in between. CDR3: CASSPFAGSTEAFF. The CDR3 bases are TGTGCCAGCTCACCATTTGCAGGGTCCACTGAAGCTTTCTTT.

This clonotype showed up just a few times. This chain connects TRBV6-5 to TRBJ1-1; D gene ambiguous. V lost 0 bases to trimming and J lost 0 bases, with 8 bases between them. Germline-derived CDR1 and CDR2 are MNHEY and SVGAGI. The CDR3 totals 15 residues. The CDR3 loop is CASSYSMGMNTEAFF. The CDR3 DNA follows: TGTGCCAGCAGTTACTCGATGGGGATGAACACTGAAGCTTTCTTT.

The V and J genes are TRBV15 and TRBJ2-2, with 10 nucleotides matching TRBD1. V was clipped by 1 base and J by 1 base; unmatched bases: 3. The CDR3 extends over 17 amino acids. Germline V gene lookup returns CDR1 LNHNV and CDR2 YYDKDF (reference sequence). The CDR3 protein is CATSRGDRGENTGELFF. The CDR3, as DNA: TGTGCCACCAGCAGAGGGGACAGGGGCGAGAACACCGGGGAGCTGTTTTTT.

This chain uses TRBV6-1 with TRBJ2-1; 10 bases fit TRBD2. This CDR3 is 15 amino acids long. Germline V gives CDR1 MNHNS, CDR2 SASEGT. V shed 6 bases, J shed 7 bases, and the junction held 9 bases outside the gene matches. CDR3 in DNA: TGTGCCAGCAGCTCGCTAGCGGGAGACCCTAATGAGCAGTTCTTC. Translating gives CASSSLAGDPNEQFF.

V usage is TRBV7-8 and J usage is TRBJ2-2, with D uncertain. Germline V lookup: CDR1 SGHVS, CDR2 FQNEAQ. The CDR3 covers 14 residues. V was trimmed by 5 bases and J by 7 bases, leaving 14 bases between them. CDR3 DNA sequence: TGTGCCAGCAGCACCTTGGGGAACCGCGGGGAGCTGTTTTTT. This gives the protein CASSTLGNRGELFF.

The genes are TRBV20-1 and TRBJ1-6, with D possibly being TRBD1 (6 bases). The length of the CDR3 is 17 residues. In germline, CDR1 is DFQATT, CDR2 SNEGSKA (reference sequence). Trimming cost V 1 base and J 4 bases, with 17 bases left between them. The CDR3 reads CSARVQGGDFYNSPLHF. The CDR3 region has the DNA TGCAGTGCTAGAGTACAGGGAGGGGATTTTTATAATTCACCCCTCCACTTT.

The DNA for the CDR3 is TGTGCCAGCTCCCCGGGGGGTACGTTGGTTGGAAACACCATATATTTT. This gives the protein CASSPGGTLVGNTIYF. The gene calls are TRBV2 and TRBJ1-3; a weak D match, TRBD1 (5 bases). Germline CDR1 SNHLY, CDR2 FYNNEI. Between the trimmed V and J ends, which lost 8 bases and 3 bases, there was a span of 20 bases. This CDR3 region has 16 residues.

V and J are TRBV12-5 and TRBJ2-2, with 7 bases fitting TRBD1. Trimming took 6 bases from V and 1 from J; bases not matched to a gene: 5. The V gene's germline CDR1 is LGHNT and CDR2 FRNRAP. The CDR3 consists of 15 residues. The CDR3 reads CASGSQGMNTGELFF. The CDR3 nucleotides read TGTGCTAGTGGGTCACAGGGGATGAACACCGGGGAGCTGTTTTTT.

This clonotype was counted only a few times. The chain couples TRBV27 to TRBJ2-5; D may be TRBD1 (6 bases). The germline V and J ends were trimmed by 5 bases and 2 bases, with 15 bases remaining between them. The CDR3 runs 15 residues. CDR1 and CDR2 (germline): MNHEY, SMNVEV (reference sequence). The CDR3 nucleotides are TGTGCCAGCAGTCCCCACCGACAGGCTCAAGAGACCCAGTACTTC. This translates into CASSPHRQAQETQYF.

J is TRBJ2-7 and V is TRBV18; D is undetermined. CDR1 is KGHSH, CDR2 LQKENI, per germline. Trimming removed 5 bases from V and 3 bases from J, with 11 bases in between. The CDR3 loop spans 13 amino acids. CDR3 protein: CASSKQEDYEQYF. CDR3 DNA: TGTGCCAGCTCAAAGCAGGAAGACTACGAGCAGTACTTC.

The chain carries TRBV7-8 and TRBJ2-3, with D tentatively TRBD1 (7 bases). Germline CDR1 SGHVS, CDR2 FQNEAQ. Trimming stripped 5 bases from V and 6 bases from J, with 15 bases between. This CDR3 region has 14 residues. CDR3 DNA sequence: TGTGCCAGCAGCCCCTTGACAGGGAGGGATACGCAGTATTTT. Translation gives CASSPLTGRDTQYF.

V gene TRBV5-1 combines with J gene TRBJ2-2; TRBD1 matches at 10 bases. This CDR3 spans 15 amino acids. V lost 6 bases and J lost 2; bases outside the gene matches: 4. The germline gives CDR1 SGHRS, CDR2 YFSETQ. Written as DNA, the CDR3 is TGCGCCAGCACCCGGACAGGGGGAAACACCGGGGAGCTGTTTTTT. Translating it yields CASTRTGGNTGELFF.

This chain connects TRBV12-3 or TRBV12-4 to TRBJ1-2; D call uncertain. The V and J ends lost 4 bases and 8 bases respectively, with 8 bases between them. The CDR3 extends over 11 amino acids. CDR3 region: CASSWGRGYTF. The DNA for the CDR3 is TGTGCCAGCAGTTGGGGTCGGGGCTACACCTTC.

J is TRBJ1-5 and V is TRBV6-1; 7 bases are shared with TRBD1. This CDR3 has 15 amino acids. V was clipped by 11 bases and J by 4 bases; unmatched bases: 14. Germline V CDR1 and CDR2: MNHNS, SASEGT. Here the CDR3 DNA reads TGTGCCTGCATGGGACAGACCTTTAGGAATCAGCCCCAGCATTTT. The encoded protein is CACMGQTFRNQPQHF.

The chain carries TRBV20-1 and TRBJ2-5, with a possible D match to TRBD2 (6 bases). The CDR3 has 14 residues. V lost 6 bases and J 4 bases, leaving 18 bases between the germline ends. Per germline, CDR1 DFQATT and CDR2 SNEGSKA (reference sequence). The CDR3 bases are TGCAGTGCCTTGGGGGGAACACCTGGAGAGACCCAGTACTTC. It specifies CSALGGTPGETQYF.

This sequence joins TRBV20-1 and TRBJ1-6; D might be TRBD1 (5 bases). The CDR3 length is 14 residues. The germline CDR1 and CDR2 sequences are DFQATT and SNEGSKA (reference sequence). Trimming cost V 0 bases and J 12 bases, with 15 bases left between them. The CDR3 region is CSARDLDSTRPLHF. The DNA for the CDR3 is TGCAGTGCTAGAGATCTTGACAGCACGAGACCCCTCCACTTT.

This clonotype was detected a few times. This chain joins TRBV7-2 and TRBJ1-5; 11 bases align to TRBD1. The trim removed 1 base at V and 0 bases at J, leaving 8 bases unmatched. CDR1 and CDR2 from the germline V gene are SGHTA and FQGNSA. CDR3 length equals 19 residues. The CDR3 DNA is TGTGCCAGCAGCTTAGGTCTGGGGACAGGGGGTGATAGCAATCAGCCCCAGCATTTT. This gives the protein CASSLGLGTGGDSNQPQHF.

V is TRBV24-1 and J is TRBJ2-6; 9 bases are a match to TRBD1. CDR1 is KGHDR, CDR2 SFDVKD, per germline. This CDR3 is built from 18 residues. V was clipped by 4 bases and J by 0 bases; unmatched bases: 6. The CDR3 region is CATSDPTGGDSGANVLTF. The CDR3 DNA follows: TGTGCCACCAGTGACCCAACAGGGGGCGACTCTGGGGCCAACGTCCTGACTTTC.

This clonotype is a singleton in its sample. This sequence joins TRBV3-1 and TRBJ1-6, with D unclear. This CDR3 is 15 amino acids long. Per germline, CDR1 LGHDT and CDR2 YNNKEL (reference sequence). V lost 4 bases and J 10 bases, leaving 17 bases between the germline ends. DNA for the CDR3: TGTGCCAGCAGCCTTGACAACCGGGCGGGGTCACCCCTCCACTTT. Translating it yields CASSLDNRAGSPLHF.